A selection of T cell receptor beta chains follows, all from one sample in a study of T cell repertoires in cytomegalovirus infection. No antigen has been assigned to these receptors. TCRdb re-called the reads with MiXCR, one entry per CDR3 protein. The sample lists about 500,000 distinct CDR3 sequences, about 33% seen once, with around a sixth in the top ten. Sequencing was performed on cultured PBMCs, taken from culture after CMV antigen stimulation. Receptor source: a human donor in good health (CMV status not recorded). Some clones in this sample may be carry-over from other donors' samples. Both conserved end residues are part of each CDR3. The D gene is left open where the match is weak. Expanded clones are given a class, and other clones once, few, many or no size at all.

CASSLDSSRGTGELFF	TGTGCCAGCAGCTTGGACTCTAGCAGGGGCACCGGGGAGCTGTTTTTT	TRBV5-6	TRBJ2-2	.	.
CASTVAGVYNEQFF	TGTGCCAGCACCGTAGCGGGAGTATACAATGAGCAGTTCTTC	TRBV28	TRBJ2-1	TRBD2	few
CASSLQVEDTQYF	TGTGCCAGCAGTTTACAGGTCGAAGATACGCAGTATTTT	TRBV12-3/TRBV12-4	TRBJ2-3	.	.
CASSFGDPGAEAFF	TGTGCCAGCAGCTTCGGTGACCCTGGGGCTGAAGCTTTCTTT	TRBV7-9	TRBJ1-1	.	few
CASSFPAPSYEQYF	TGTGCCAGCAGTTTCCCGGCTCCGTCCTACGAGCAGTACTTC	TRBV28	TRBJ2-7	.	few
CASSSLGTASYEQYF	TGTGCCAGCAGCTCCCTCGGGACCGCTTCCTACGAGCAGTACTTC	TRBV7-8	TRBJ2-7	.	many
CASSQSPTGGFKRSSYNSPLHF	TGCGCCAGCAGTCAATCTCCGACAGGAGGATTCAAAAGGAGCTCCTATAATTCACCCCTCCACTTT	TRBV23-1	TRBJ1-6	.	once
CASSQVHGADTQYF	TGCGCCAGCAGCCAAGTCCACGGGGCAGATACGCAGTATTTT	TRBV4-3	TRBJ2-3	.	few
CASSNDRASTDTQYF	TGTGCCAGTAGTAACGACAGGGCCAGCACAGATACGCAGTATTTT	TRBV19	TRBJ2-3	TRBD1	few
CASSLNRGQVDSPLHF	TGTGCCAGCAGCCTTAATCGGGGGCAAGTTGATTCACCCCTCCACTTT	TRBV5-6	TRBJ1-6	.	.
CASSSPASGGHGNTIYF	TGTGCCAGCAGCTCTCCGGCTTCAGGGGGTCATGGAAACACCATATATTTT	TRBV5-4	TRBJ1-3	TRBD1	.
CASSLPGLESNEQFF	TGTGCCAGCAGCTTGCCGGGACTAGAAAGCAATGAGCAGTTCTTC	TRBV7-9	TRBJ2-1	TRBD2	.
CASSSLGSLPNEQYF	TGTGCCAGCAGTAGCCTCGGGAGCCTACCCAACGAGCAGTACTTC	TRBV12-3/TRBV12-4	TRBJ2-7	.	few
CASSLVLVNNEQFF	TGTGCCAGCAGCTTAGTATTGGTCAATAATGAGCAGTTCTTC	TRBV11-1	TRBJ2-1	.	.
CASSPRQGADEQYF	TGTGCCAGCAGCCCACGACAGGGGGCAGACGAGCAGTACTTC	TRBV7-2	TRBJ2-7	TRBD1	few
CASSRGTGGTDTQYF	TGTGCCAGCAGCCGAGGGACAGGGGGAACAGATACGCAGTATTTT	TRBV7-4	TRBJ2-3	TRBD1	few
CSATDLQRSPYNEQFF	TGCAGTGCTACCGACCTCCAGCGTTCTCCCTACAATGAGCAGTTCTTC	TRBV20-1	TRBJ2-1	.	.
CAITPGQGGADTQYF	TGTGCCATCACCCCGGGGCAGGGAGGAGCAGATACGCAGTATTTT	TRBV10-3	TRBJ2-3	.	many
CASSSQGLAVYNEQFF	TGTGCCAGCAGCTCGCAGGGACTAGCGGTCTACAATGAGCAGTTCTTC	TRBV7-8	TRBJ2-1	TRBD2	.
CASSIGLAGPSGQYF	TGTGCCAGCAGCATCGGACTAGCGGGGCCGAGTGGGCAGTACTTC	TRBV7-2	TRBJ2-7	TRBD2	few
CSAQGYHYEQYF	TGCAGTGCGCAGGGTTACCATTACGAGCAGTACTTC	TRBV20-1	TRBJ2-7	.	.
CASSLGLRGPDTQYF	TGTGCCAGCAGCTTAGGCCTTCGCGGGCCAGATACGCAGTATTTT	TRBV13	TRBJ2-3	.	.
CASSLASGTVVSETQYF	TGTGCCAGCAGCTTAGCCAGCGGGACGGTAGTTTCAGAGACCCAGTACTTC	TRBV11-2	TRBJ2-5	TRBD2	few
CASSLAASGGTNTGELFF	TGTGCCAGCAGTTTAGCGGCTAGCGGGGGTACGAACACCGGGGAGCTGTTTTTT	TRBV12-3/TRBV12-4	TRBJ2-2	TRBD2	.
CSVEARDLPYGYTF	TGCAGCGTTGAAGCCCGGGACTTACCCTATGGCTACACCTTC	TRBV29-1	TRBJ1-2	.	once
CASSDGGWSPQYF	TGTGCCAGCAGCGACGGTGGGTGGTCGCCCCAGTACTTC	TRBV9	TRBJ2-5	.	.
CASSLSRGRAGETQYF	TGTGCCAGCAGCTTGTCTCGCGGGAGGGCCGGAGAGACCCAGTACTTC	TRBV7-9	TRBJ2-5	TRBD2	many
CASSPSGQVYSNQPQHF	TGTGCCAGCAGCCCCTCAGGACAGGTGTATAGCAATCAGCCCCAGCATTTT	TRBV7-2	TRBJ1-5	TRBD1	many
CASSRGRAGGNTQYF	TGTGCCAGCAGCAGAGGAAGGGCGGGAGGAAATACGCAGTATTTT	TRBV7-2	TRBJ2-3	TRBD2	many
CASSQTGGGAGQYF	TGTGCCAGCAGCCAGACAGGGGGTGGCGCGGGGCAGTACTTC	TRBV3-1	TRBJ2-7	TRBD1	.
CASSQDLDRANTEAFF	TGCGCCAGCAGCCAAGATTTGGACAGGGCGAACACTGAAGCTTTCTTT	TRBV4-1	TRBJ1-1	TRBD1	.
CARSTTTHEQFF	TGTGCCAGGTCGACGACGACCCATGAGCAGTTCTTC	TRBV7-4	TRBJ2-1	.	few
CASSLAGLSSYEQYF	TGTGCCAGCAGCTTAGCGGGCCTAAGCTCCTACGAGCAGTACTTC	TRBV7-2	TRBJ2-7	.	many
CASSQAPQGDEKLFF	TGCGCCAGCAGCCAAGCGCCTCAAGGGGATGAAAAACTGTTTTTT	TRBV4-3	TRBJ1-4	.	few
CAISESGNQPQHF	TGTGCCATCAGTGAGTCGGGAAATCAGCCCCAGCATTTT	TRBV10-3	TRBJ1-5	.	few
CASSLAGEYNEQFF	TGTGCCAGCAGCTTGGCAGGAGAGTACAATGAGCAGTTCTTC	TRBV7-6	TRBJ2-1	.	.
CTSIGVRNQPQHF	TGTACCAGCATAGGGGTGAGGAATCAGCCCCAGCATTTT	TRBV6-1	TRBJ1-5	.	.
CASSSTGRSTEAFF	TGTGCCAGCAGTTCCACAGGGAGGAGTACTGAAGCTTTCTTT	TRBV7-2	TRBJ1-1	.	few
CASGFTGTGYTF	TGTGCTAGTGGTTTCACAGGGACCGGCTACACCTTC	TRBV12-5	TRBJ1-2	.	.
CASSVLGQTGELFF	TGTGCCAGCAGCGTACTAGGGCAGACCGGGGAGCTGTTTTTT	TRBV7-2	TRBJ2-2	.	many
CSVRGQVQSGELFF	TGCAGCGTTCGGGGACAGGTTCAGTCCGGGGAGCTGTTTTTT	TRBV29-1	TRBJ2-2	TRBD1	.
CSAPGLGGYTF	TGCAGTGCTCCCGGCCTAGGAGGCTACACCTTC	TRBV20-1	TRBJ1-2	.	few
CASSFKRWGGTSTDTQYF	TGTGCCAGCAGCTTTAAACGCTGGGGGGGGACGAGCACAGATACGCAGTATTTT	TRBV7-2	TRBJ2-3	TRBD2	few
CASSLGLPAVYEQYF	TGTGCCAGCAGCCTAGGACTTCCCGCGGTCTACGAGCAGTACTTC	TRBV7-8	TRBJ2-7	.	many
CASSLIQGSTDTQYF	TGTGCCAGCAGCTTAATACAGGGGAGCACAGATACGCAGTATTTT	TRBV11-3	TRBJ2-3	TRBD1	.
CSARPETSGYKNIQYF	TGCAGTGCTAGACCTGAGACTAGCGGGTACAAAAACATTCAGTACTTC	TRBV20-1	TRBJ2-4	TRBD2	.
CASSTDAYRTDTQYF	TGTGCCAGCAGCACCGACGCCTACCGCACAGATACGCAGTATTTT	TRBV7-2	TRBJ2-3	.	many
CAWALAGTYEQYF	TGTGCCTGGGCACTAGCGGGAACCTACGAGCAGTACTTC	TRBV30	TRBJ2-7	TRBD2	.
CASSYGGEGEQYF	TGTGCCAGCAGTTACGGGGGAGAGGGCGAGCAGTACTTC	TRBV6-2/TRBV6-3	TRBJ2-7	.	few
CSVQIPSLSYNEQFF	TGCAGCGTTCAAATACCTAGCCTCTCCTACAATGAGCAGTTCTTC	TRBV29-1	TRBJ2-1	.	few
CASSWSYEQYF	TGTGCCAGCAGTTGGAGCTACGAGCAGTACTTC	TRBV6-2/TRBV6-3	TRBJ2-7	.	few
CASSQGFPNSGGYQETQYF	TGCGCCAGCAGCCAAGGCTTCCCCAATAGCGGGGGGTACCAAGAGACCCAGTACTTC	TRBV4-3	TRBJ2-5	TRBD2	.
CASSLGTGPWETQYF	TGTGCCAGCAGCTTAGGGACAGGGCCGTGGGAGACCCAGTACTTC	TRBV7-2	TRBJ2-5	TRBD1	.
CSATLAGASYEQFF	TGCAGTGCAACACTAGCGGGAGCTAGTTATGAGCAGTTCTTC	TRBV20-1	TRBJ2-1	TRBD2	.
CASSERREGQDF	TGTGCCAGCAGTGAACGGCGGGAGGGCCAGGATTTT	TRBV2	TRBJ2-3	TRBD2	.